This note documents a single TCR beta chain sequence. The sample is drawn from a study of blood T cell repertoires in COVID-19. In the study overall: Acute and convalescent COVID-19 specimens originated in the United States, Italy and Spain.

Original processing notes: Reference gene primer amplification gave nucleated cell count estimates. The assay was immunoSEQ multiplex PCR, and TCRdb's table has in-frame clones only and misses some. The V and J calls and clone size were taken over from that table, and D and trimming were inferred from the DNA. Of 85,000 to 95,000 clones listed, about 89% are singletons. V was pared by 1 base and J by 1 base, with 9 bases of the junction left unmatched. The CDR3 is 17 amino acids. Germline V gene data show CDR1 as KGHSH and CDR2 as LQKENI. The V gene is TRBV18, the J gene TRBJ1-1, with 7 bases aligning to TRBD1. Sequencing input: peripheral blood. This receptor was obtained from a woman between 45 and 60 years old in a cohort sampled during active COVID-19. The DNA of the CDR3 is TGTGCCAGCTCACCACGAGATGGGCACAGGGGGAACACTGAAGCTTTCTTT. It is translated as CASSPRDGHRGNTEAFF.